One sample yielded the 12 T cell receptor beta chains listed below, sequenced in a study of blood T cell repertoires in COVID-19 (dated by TCRdb to about 2020). Library preparation was by the immunoSEQ multiplex PCR assay. In TCRdb, the immuneACCESS table is reduced to in-frame sequences with V and J assigned. These tables do not hold every clone; where another copy was compared, an unresolved V gene accounts for under half, and the others remain unexplained. The sample table shows approximately 240,000 clones, and 70% to 90% are seen once. The ten largest clones add up to approximately 12% of the sample. Sequences were obtained from peripheral blood. Source of these receptors: a woman younger than 30 who had recovered from COVID-19.

The chain uses TRBV2 and TRBJ1-6; 9 bases agree with TRBD1. J gave up 7 bases and V 6 bases, and 7 bases lay outside the gene matches. This CDR3 is built from 15 residues. Looked up from germline, CDR1 is SNHLY and CDR2 is FYNNEI. CDR3 loop: CASRIIGQGNSPLHF. The CDR3 nucleotides are TGTGCCAGCAGGATAATTGGACAGGGGAATTCACCCCTCCACTTT.

The CDR3 reads CASSQDRASGTYNEQFF. CDR3 nucleotide sequence: TGCGCCAGCAGCCAAGATCGGGCTAGCGGCACCTACAATGAGCAGTTCTTC. The gene calls are TRBV4-3 and TRBJ2-1; 7 bases are a match to TRBD2. Looked up from germline, CDR1 is LGHNA and CDR2 is YSLEER. Trimming removed 0 bases from V and 2 bases from J; junction bases left unmatched: 7. The CDR3 contains 17 residues.

This clone was observed once. V is TRBV16 and J is TRBJ1-1, with TRBD1 matching over 8 bases. Germline V gene sequence: CDR1 KGHSY, CDR2 FQNENV. V lost 2 bases and J lost 10; bases outside the gene matches: 9. This CDR3 comprises 14 residues. This chain's CDR3 is CASSQGAGGEGAFF. DNA for the CDR3: TGTGCCAGCAGCCAAGGTGCAGGGGGCGAGGGAGCTTTCTTT.

The chain carries TRBV28 and TRBJ1-5, with 9 bases fitting TRBD1. The V segment lost 6 bases and the J segment 2 bases; nucleotides outside the gene matches: 5. From germline, CDR1 is MDHEN and CDR2 SYDVKM. This CDR3 region has 15 residues. CDR3 in amino acids: CASRPRTGGNQPQHF. The DNA of the CDR3 is TGTGCCAGCAGACCCCGGACAGGGGGCAATCAGCCCCAGCATTTT.

V and J are TRBV29-1 and TRBJ1-2, with TRBD1 as a possible D gene (5 bases). Trimming pared 5 bases from V and 5 bases from J, leaving 15 bases between. In germline, CDR1 is SQVTM, CDR2 ANQGSEA. The CDR3 loop spans 13 amino acids. The CDR3 is CSVNAQDKYGYTF. The DNA of the CDR3 is TGCAGCGTTAATGCACAGGATAAATATGGCTACACCTTC. The full variable domain, in which reference TRBV29-1 and TRBJ1-2 provide the parts outside the CDR3, is SAVISQKPSRDICQRGTSLTIQCQVDSQVTMMFWYRQQPGQSLTLIATANQGSEATYESGFVIDKFPISRPNLTFSTLTVSNMSPEDSSIYLCSVNAQDKYGYTFGSGTRLTVV.

The V and J genes are TRBV19 and TRBJ2-3; 8 nucleotides agree with TRBD1. V shed 1 base, J shed 11 bases, and the junction held 5 bases outside the gene matches. CDR3 length equals 13 residues. Germline CDR1 and CDR2: LNHDA and SQIVND (reference sequence). The CDR3 DNA sequence: TGTGCCAGTAGTATAGGGGGGACAGGACAGCAGTATTTT. It specifies CASSIGGTGQQYF. Full variable domain (missing parts from reference TRBV19 and TRBJ2-3): DGGITQSPKYLFRKEGQNVTLSCEQNLNHDAMYWYRQDPGQGLRLIYYSQIVNDFQKGDIAEGYSVSREKKESFPLTVTSAQKNPTAFYLCASSIGGTGQQYFGPGTRLTVL.

V usage is TRBV6-5 and J usage is TRBJ1-6; the D is unclear. This CDR3 has 14 residues. Trimming took off 5 bases at V and 7 bases at J, with 12 bases between the two ends. Germline V lookup: CDR1 MNHEY, CDR2 SVGAGI. The CDR3 DNA sequence: TGTGCCAGCAGTCGCGGTTCTCCCAATTCACCCCTCCACTTT. This translates into CASSRGSPNSPLHF.

The rearrangement joins TRBV19 to TRBJ1-2; D call uncertain. V lost 3 bases and J lost 5, with 10 bases in between. The CDR3 consists of 13 residues. Germline V lookup: CDR1 LNHDA, CDR2 SQIVND (reference sequence). CDR3 nucleotides: TGTGCCAGTAGTATTGAGGGTTCTTATGGCTACACCTTC. Its protein is CASSIEGSYGYTF.

V is TRBV3-1 (or the pseudogene TRBV3-2) and J is TRBJ2-2; 7 bases are a match to TRBD2. V was pared by 6 bases and J by 6 bases, with 13 bases of the junction left unmatched. The CDR3 is 16 residues long. In germline, CDR1 is LGHDT, CDR2 YNNKEL (reference sequence). For the CDR3, the DNA is TGTGCCAGCAGGGCATCGGGGGAGGGCCTTCCCGGGGAGCTGTTTTTT. Translating it yields CASRASGEGLPGELFF.

The chain is built from TRBV19 and TRBJ2-2; the D gene is possibly TRBD2 (5 bases). The germline V and J ends were trimmed by 6 bases and 3 bases, with 11 bases remaining between them. The CDR3 length is 14 residues. Germline CDR1 and CDR2: LNHDA and SQIVND (reference sequence). The DNA for the CDR3 is TGTGCCAGTAGCTTCGGACTCTACACCGGGGAGCTGTTTTTT. It specifies CASSFGLYTGELFF.

This chain links TRBV9 with TRBJ2-2; D call uncertain. From germline, CDR1 is SGDLS and CDR2 YYNGEE. Trimming shortened V by 4 bases and J by 7 bases, and 8 bases separated the two germline ends. This CDR3 is 12 amino acids long. The CDR3 region has the DNA TGTGCCAGCAGCCGGAGTGGCGGGGAGCTGTTTTTT. It codes for CASSRSGGELFF.

The J gene is TRBJ1-4, the V gene TRBV27; D may be TRBD1 (5 bases). The CDR3 runs 14 residues. Trimming shortened V by 4 bases and J by 8 bases, and 14 bases separated the two germline ends. Germline V gives CDR1 MNHEY, CDR2 SMNVEV (reference sequence). The CDR3 loop is CASSYQGSGEKLFF. CDR3 DNA sequence: TGTGCCAGCAGTTATCAGGGAAGTGGAGAAAAACTGTTTTTT.